This record concerns one T cell receptor (beta chain) sequence. The table came from immunoSEQ multiplex PCR; TCRdb's copy has only in-frame clones and leaves some out. The data show roughly 160,000 clones, with more than 75% seen just once and 10% held by the top ten. This sample stems from a study of blood T cell repertoires in COVID-19. Germline values: CDR1 SGHRS, CDR2 YFSETQ. Unmatched junction bases numbered 7, after V lost 0 bases and J lost 7 bases. This CDR3 contains 14 residues. Sequencing input: peripheral blood. This chain connects TRBV5-1 to TRBJ2-7; 7 bases agree with TRBD2. The source of this sequence is a woman aged 70-85 years with COVID-19, enrolled during active disease. The CDR3 DNA follows: TGCGCCAGCAGCTTGGGATATGGGCGGGGGGAGCAGTACTTC. Encoded protein: CASSLGYGRGEQYF.